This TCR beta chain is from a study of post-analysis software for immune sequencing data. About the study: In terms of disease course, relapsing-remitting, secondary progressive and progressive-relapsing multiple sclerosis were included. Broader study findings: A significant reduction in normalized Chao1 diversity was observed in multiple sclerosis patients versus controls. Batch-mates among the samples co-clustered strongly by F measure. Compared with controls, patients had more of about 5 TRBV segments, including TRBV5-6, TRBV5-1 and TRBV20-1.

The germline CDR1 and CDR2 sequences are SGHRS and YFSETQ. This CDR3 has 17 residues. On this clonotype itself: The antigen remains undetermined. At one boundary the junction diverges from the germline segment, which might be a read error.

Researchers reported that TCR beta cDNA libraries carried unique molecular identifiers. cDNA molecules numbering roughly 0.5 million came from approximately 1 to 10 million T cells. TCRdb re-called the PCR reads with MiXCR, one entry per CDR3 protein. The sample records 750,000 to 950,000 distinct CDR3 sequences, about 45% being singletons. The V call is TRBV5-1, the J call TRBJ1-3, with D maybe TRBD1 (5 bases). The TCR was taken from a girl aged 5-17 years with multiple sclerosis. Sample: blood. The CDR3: CASSLVGTAYSGNTVYF. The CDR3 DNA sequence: TGCGCCAGCAGCTTGGTCGGGACGGCGTACTCTGGAAACACCGTATATTTT.